This is a list of T cell receptor beta chains from one sample in a study of blood T cells in healthy people across ages. TCRdb re-called the 5' RACE reads through MiXCR, storing one row per CDR3 protein. In the table there are just under 900,000 distinct CDR3 sequences, less than 35% of which are singletons. Material for sequencing was blood. All receptors come from a woman aged 80 or over in good health. Both conserved end residues are trimmed from each CDR3.

TRBV7-8 | ASSPRIIAGGPRSTDTQY
TRBV3-1 | ASSVQFMVEQY
TRBV2 | ASSSTGATNERLF
TRBV19 | ASSIQGSNTEAF
TRBV2 | ASRGWKTYEQY
TRBV6-6 | ASRTWAGAPDQPQH
TRBV18 | ASSPPLGRSPLH
TRBV6-1 | ASSEAPGVLPYEQY
TRBV3-1 | ASSQERDLGYGYT
TRBV7-2 | ASSLTGLIAKNIQY
TRBV10-2 | ASSGQGFDNSPLH
TRBV6-1 | ASSPGGLAGVTGTQY
TRBV11-2 | ASRGYNEQY
TRBV7-2 | ASSLVGQGNSPLH
TRBV7-9 | ASSSGGGASQPQH
TRBV2 | ASSEGMTGVDT
TRBV12-3/TRBV12-4 | ASRGGVTNEKLF
TRBV28 | VSSYRRETQY
TRBV11-3 | ASSLDRRNTGELF
TRBV20-1 | SARLAGLYEQY
TRBV20-1 | SAKKFGRGLSSYNEQF
TRBV6-5 | ASSPKGPPYEQY
TRBV29-1 | MGIPQETQY
TRBV6-1 | ASKSGGTLSAGNIQY
TRBV7-2 | ASSSPLLSSYEQY
TRBV16 | ASSQSAQGANEKRF
TRBV29-1 | SVESRKKAYNEQF
TRBV24-1 | ATSDSGTGRKDEQF
TRBV21-1 | ASSKEAAISYSGANVLT
TRBV6-2/TRBV6-3 | ASSQPQTQY
TRBV7-6 | ASRKGTGDTYEQY
TRBV7-2 | ASSPASGGARETQY
TRBV4-3 | ASSQEQGAHTDTQY
TRBV7-2 | ASSPKPKDEQF
TRBV12-3/TRBV12-4 | ASSFMTVLGETQY
TRBV7-2 | ASSNRQGSYEQY
TRBV28 | ASSNGGQSYGYT
TRBV3-1 | ASSQDRITGAEAF
TRBV6-6 | ASSWADSSDTQY
TRBV11-2 | ASSPRTSRDNEQF
TRBV6-1 | ASSEAGFAYEQY
TRBV30 | ACQAGDNQPQH
TRBV5-1 | ASSLGGRGGNSPLH
TRBV7-2 | ASSLGTVLSYNEQF
TRBV6-2/TRBV6-3 | ASSPGRTRDTIY
TRBV5-5 | ASSLRQGRATQY
TRBV20-1 | SARELGGLNEQY
TRBV5-1 | ASSLVGRDEQV
TRBV20-1 | SAIPPRGGASNEQF
TRBV10-2 | ASSESSLGWF
TRBV10-3 | AITPGQNYEQY
TRBV20-1 | SARDSGLYSYEQY
TRBV15 | ATSRVSKNYGYT
TRBV5-1 | ASSLAAPGSNTEAF
TRBV27 | ASSLNGQGSYEQY
TRBV29-1 | SVEETGAIYGYT
TRBV5-1 | ASSFWGGEETQY
TRBV6-2/TRBV6-3 | ASRGRGEQF